This T cell receptor (beta chain) was retrieved from a study of cytomegalovirus exposure and HLA in healthy donors. The overall study: The use of the same platform for the 120 or so validation repertoires and the 650 to 850 first-cohort repertoires was reported by a later analysis.

This CDR3 has 17 residues. Germline CDR1 is SGHNT and CDR2 is YYREEE (reference sequence). With 1 base removed from V and 5 bases from J, the gap between germline ends came to 21 bases. Clones were read by immunoSEQ multiplex PCR, and TCRdb kept only the in-frame ones, dropping some. The repertoire holds around 130,000 clones, approximately 87% seen once, with roughly 2% in the top ten. Overall study results and limits: There were approximately 150 TCR beta chains listed as cytomegalovirus-associated. The study found most TCR sequences rare, yet found some public TCRs in many donors.

Comment on this clone: Its specificity is unknown.

Specimen: PBMCs. The J gene is TRBJ2-5, the V gene TRBV5-4; tentatively, D is TRBD2 (6 bases). This receptor was obtained from a woman aged 25 to 45 in good health and CMV-seronegative. Here the CDR3 DNA reads TGTGCCAGCAGCTTGCTGGGCCAGGGACTCGACCTGGAGACCCAGTACTTC. Amino acids: CASSLLGQGLDLETQYF.